These T cell receptor beta chains were read from a single sample in a study of response to subunit inactivated influenza vaccine. One entry per CDR3 protein, called by TCRdb with MiXCR from the RT-PCR reads. Of a few hundred thousand distinct CDR3 sequences in the sample, 13% to 15% were seen once. Sample: PBMCs from blood, taken about 11 days after vaccination. The receptors were gathered from a man aged 50 to 59 who received an inactivated influenza vaccine. The CDR3 runs from the conserved cysteine through the conserved F or W. A row's size may be missing; if present it is once, few, many or a size class.

j_gene	v_gene	abundance	CDR3aa
TRBJ1-1	TRBV7-9	few	CASSLAMGQEAFF
TRBJ1-1	TRBV29-1	few	CSSFRGTEAFF
TRBJ1-1	TRBV7-9	few	CASSFMAGTTEAFF
TRBJ2-7	TRBV5-1	-	CASSWGQGRGEQYF
TRBJ2-3	TRBV7-2	-	CASSLAGRISTDTQYF
TRBJ2-7	TRBV30	-	CAWSLAGAYEQYF
TRBJ2-7	TRBV9	-	CASSVAASGSPYEQYF
TRBJ2-1	TRBV6-5	-	CASSYSRGFDNEQFF
TRBJ2-5	TRBV7-2	few	CASSPRLAGSLETQYF
TRBJ2-2	TRBV24-1	-	CATSDPQGKGTGELFF
TRBJ1-4	TRBV28	-	CASSLYTGGREKLFF
TRBJ2-3	TRBV10-2	-	CASGGPQSTDTQYF
TRBJ2-2	TRBV5-1	-	CASSLEQGGTGELFF
TRBJ2-2	TRBV3-1	-	CASMGTGGTGELFF
TRBJ1-4	TRBV12-3/TRBV12-4	-	CASRSGGLEKLFF
TRBJ2-5	TRBV12-3/TRBV12-4	-	CASSPPLETQYF
TRBJ2-3	TRBV7-9	many	CASSYLGTSTDTQYF
TRBJ2-4	TRBV12-3/TRBV12-4	many	CASSSMGGGTKNIQYF
TRBJ2-1	TRBV4-3	few	CASSQGPGDNNEQFF
TRBJ2-1	TRBV7-9	few	CASSLESGEQFF
TRBJ2-3	TRBV20-1	-	CSARALGGQETDTQYF
TRBJ2-3	TRBV18	-	CASSPPNGGPQDTQYF
TRBJ2-1	TRBV12-5	-	CASGLVHNEQFF
TRBJ2-5	TRBV12-3/TRBV12-4	few	CASSSGQGFEETQYF
TRBJ2-1	TRBV18	-	CASSALGDEQFF
TRBJ2-7	TRBV29-1	-	CSVYGQDNYEQYF
TRBJ1-2	TRBV7-2	few	CASSLVRGGDGYTF
TRBJ2-4	TRBV20-1	few	CSASSGSLQDIQYF
TRBJ2-1	TRBV20-1	-	CSAKSGRVIYEQFF